This TCR beta chain was sequenced during a study of shared clonotypes between healthy human individuals. Findings and caveats of the study: Generation probabilities were higher for clonotypes shared across all four sorted-subset donors than for unshared ones.

The V gene end was trimmed by 4 bases and the J gene end by 3 bases; junction bases not matched to a gene: 3. Germline loops: CDR1 SGHNT, CDR2 YYREEE (reference sequence). This CDR3 has 14 residues. Method: immunoSEQ multiplex PCR; TCRdb's copy keeps in-frame clones and lacks some. This sample carries roughly 1,500,000 clones, approximately 98.5% of them seen once, and the ten largest clones take roughly 0.36%. Worth noting for this clone: What it recognizes is unknown.

This clonotype originated in a man younger than 45 in good health. The rearrangement uses TRBV5-4 and TRBJ2-7; 11 nucleotides agree with TRBD1. Sequences were obtained from naive CD4+ T cells sorted from blood. As to subset: CD45RA+ positively selected. This CDR3 reads CASSPGQGVYEQYF. The CDR3 DNA follows: TGTGCCAGCAGCCCGGGACAGGGGGTCTACGAGCAGTACTTC.